Listed below are T cell receptor beta chains from one sample, sequenced in a study of regulatory T cells in long-lasting Graves disease. TCRdb reprocessed the multiplex PCR reads with MiXCR, giving one entry per CDR3 protein. The table includes 700,000 or so distinct CDR3 sequences, around 30% detected once. The material sequenced was peripheral blood mononuclear cells (PBMCs), taken when the disease was refractory, from a patient treated with antithyroid drugs. These receptors came from a female donor with Graves disease. Both conserved end residues are part of each CDR3. The D gene is left open where the match is weak. A row's size may be missing; if present it is once, few, many or a size class.

d_gene	v_gene	j_gene	abundance	CDR3aa	CDR3nt
TRBD2	TRBV10-3	TRBJ2-7	many	CAISLPSGSRYEQYF	TGTGCCATCAGTCTTCCTAGCGGGAGTCGGTACGAGCAGTACTTC
NA	TRBV30	TRBJ2-7	few	CAWSPRLRSYEQYF	TGTGCCTGGAGTCCCCGACTCCGCTCCTACGAGCAGTACTTC
TRBD1	TRBV18	TRBJ2-7	NA	CASGGQGGNEQYF	TGTGCCAGCGGGGGACAGGGCGGCAACGAGCAGTACTTC
NA	TRBV2	TRBJ1-2	few	CASSGRGTHYGYTF	TGTGCCAGCAGTGGGAGAGGGACACACTATGGCTACACCTTC
NA	TRBV20-1	TRBJ1-2	many	CSARDGHGYTF	TGCAGTGCTAGAGATGGGCATGGCTACACCTTC
NA	TRBV7-8	TRBJ1-2	NA	CASSLVFREAYGYTF	TGTGCCAGCAGCTTAGTATTCAGGGAGGCCTATGGCTACACCTTC
NA	TRBV6-1	TRBJ1-1	many	CASSETGWETEAFF	TGTGCCAGCAGTGAAACAGGGTGGGAGACTGAAGCTTTCTTT
NA	TRBV2	TRBJ1-4	many	CASSETGGRNEKLFF	TGTGCCAGCAGTGAAACCGGCGGACGTAATGAAAAACTGTTTTTT
TRBD1	TRBV12-3/TRBV12-4	TRBJ1-3	many	CASSGGSGNTIYF	TGTGCCAGCTCAGGGGGCTCTGGAAACACCATATATTTT
NA	TRBV12-3/TRBV12-4	TRBJ2-5	few	CASTLGQETQYF	TGTGCCAGCACCTTGGGGCAAGAGACCCAGTACTTC
NA	TRBV3-1	TRBJ1-5	NA	CASSVKGNQPQHF	TGTGCCAGCAGCGTTAAGGGCAATCAGCCCCAGCATTTT
NA	TRBV10-1	TRBJ2-2	few	CASNRDTSRELFF	TGCGCCAGCAACCGGGACACTTCGCGGGAGCTGTTTTTT
NA	TRBV6-1	TRBJ1-1	NA	CASRRGEVTEAFF	TGTGCCAGCAGGCGAGGTGAGGTCACTGAAGCTTTCTTT
TRBD2	TRBV6-5	TRBJ2-5	NA	CASSSISTSAQETQYF	TGTGCCAGCAGTTCCATCTCGACTAGCGCACAAGAGACCCAGTACTTC
NA	TRBV5-1	TRBJ1-1	NA	CASSLVLGTNTEAFF	TGTGCCAGCAGCTTGGTATTGGGGACTAACACTGAAGCTTTCTTT
NA	TRBV9	TRBJ1-1	NA	CASSATTHLDTEAFF	TGTGCCAGCAGCGCCACCACACATTTGGACACTGAAGCTTTCTTT
TRBD1	TRBV12-3/TRBV12-4	TRBJ1-1	many	CASSSGQGRGTEAFF	TGTGCCAGCAGCTCAGGACAGGGTAGGGGCACTGAAGCTTTCTTT
NA	TRBV28	TRBJ2-7	NA	CASSFSSGLYEQYF	TGTGCCAGCAGTTTTAGTTCCGGGCTTTACGAGCAGTACTTC
TRBD2	TRBV27	TRBJ2-7	NA	CASSLWGGSYEQYF	TGTGCCAGCAGTTTATGGGGGGGATCCTACGAGCAGTACTTC
NA	TRBV9	TRBJ1-1	NA	CASSGGPGTSEAFF	TGTGCCAGCAGCGGAGGCCCCGGGACCTCTGAAGCTTTCTTT
NA	TRBV12-3/TRBV12-4	TRBJ1-1	many	CASSLVLVGEAFF	TGTGCCAGCAGTCTCGTATTGGTGGGTGAAGCTTTCTTT
NA	TRBV6-1	TRBJ2-2	NA	CASSDFWDIRNTGELFF	TGTGCCAGCAGTGACTTCTGGGACATTCGGAACACCGGGGAGCTGTTTTTT
NA	TRBV20-1	TRBJ2-2	few	CSARDEDGTSNTGELFF	TGCAGTGCTAGAGACGAGGATGGGACCTCGAACACCGGGGAGCTGTTTTTT
NA	TRBV6-1	TRBJ1-6	NA	CASSEHPFTGNNSPLHF	TGTGCCAGCAGTGAGCATCCTTTTACAGGGAATAATTCACCCCTCCACTTT
NA	TRBV12-5	TRBJ2-3	NA	CASGPQWGTDTQYF	TGTGCTAGTGGACCCCAATGGGGCACAGATACGCAGTATTTT
NA	TRBV7-9	TRBJ2-4	once	CASSFPRAPGAKNIQYF	TGTGCCAGCAGCTTCCCGAGGGCACCCGGGGCCAAAAACATTCAGTACTTC
NA	TRBV9	TRBJ1-1	NA	CASSVATVANTEAFF	TGTGCCAGCAGCGTAGCGACAGTCGCGAACACTGAAGCTTTCTTT
TRBD1	TRBV6-1	TRBJ2-5	few	CASSEMDRGSVTQYF	TGTGCCAGCAGTGAGATGGACAGGGGTAGTGTGACCCAGTACTTC
NA	TRBV6-5	TRBJ1-6	many	CASSYTGGFNSPLHF	TGTGCCAGCAGTTACACGGGGGGCTTTAATTCACCCCTCCACTTT
TRBD2	TRBV3-1	TRBJ2-3	few	CASSQGAGASDTQYF	TGTGCCAGCAGCCAAGGAGCGGGAGCGTCAGATACGCAGTATTTT
TRBD1	TRBV29-1	TRBJ1-4	NA	CSVTRGPDEKLFF	TGCAGCGTTACAAGGGGGCCGGATGAAAAACTGTTTTTT
NA	TRBV6-1	TRBJ1-2	many	CASRGIGREHGYTF	TGTGCCAGCAGAGGGATTGGCAGGGAACATGGCTACACCTTC
NA	TRBV18	TRBJ2-3	NA	CASSPPQRYTDTQYF	TGTGCCAGCTCACCACCGCAAAGATACACAGATACGCAGTATTTT
TRBD2	TRBV15	TRBJ2-4	NA	CATSRAGGGNIQYF	TGTGCCACCAGCAGAGCGGGAGGAGGAAACATTCAGTACTTC
NA	TRBV16	TRBJ1-3	NA	CASSQFRGPIPGNTIYF	TGTGCCAGCAGCCAATTTCGGGGTCCGATCCCTGGAAACACCATATATTTT
TRBD2	TRBV20-1	TRBJ2-7	NA	CSARAGLAGAFEQYF	TGCAGTGCTAGAGCCGGACTAGCGGGAGCTTTCGAGCAGTACTTC
NA	TRBV30	TRBJ1-4	many	CAWSVGGTNEKLFF	TGTGCCTGGAGTGTGGGGGGCACTAATGAAAAACTGTTTTTT
NA	TRBV3-1	TRBJ1-5	many	CASSQDVTGNQPQHF	TGTGCCAGCAGCCAAGATGTAACAGGGAATCAGCCCCAGCATTTT
NA	TRBV7-3	TRBJ2-5	NA	CASSFSEKETQYF	TGTGCCAGCAGCTTTTCCGAGAAAGAGACCCAGTACTTC
NA	TRBV30	TRBJ2-5	few	CAWSLKETQYF	TGTGCCTGGAGTCTAAAAGAGACCCAGTACTTC
NA	TRBV9	TRBJ2-5	few	CASSGLVSGETQYF	TGTGCCAGCAGCGGCTTGGTATCTGGGGAGACCCAGTACTTC
NA	TRBV29-1	TRBJ1-1	few	CSVETRGQNTEAFF	TGCAGCGTTGAAACCAGGGGTCAGAACACTGAAGCTTTCTTT
TRBD2	TRBV12-3/TRBV12-4	TRBJ2-4	few	CASTNGGLAGKNIQYF	TGTGCCAGCACCAATGGCGGGCTAGCGGGGAAAAACATTCAGTACTTC
TRBD1	TRBV19	TRBJ1-1	once	CASSSGTGGWTEAFF	TGTGCCAGTAGTTCCGGGACAGGGGGCTGGACTGAAGCTTTCTTT
TRBD1	TRBV6-1	TRBJ1-4	NA	CASRRGTGATATNEKLFF	TGTGCCAGCAGAAGGGGGACAGGGGCCACCGCAACTAATGAAAAACTGTTTTTT
TRBD1	TRBV11-2	TRBJ2-7	few	CASSTRGPLYEQYF	TGTGCCAGCAGTACCAGGGGGCCCCTCTACGAGCAGTACTTC
NA	TRBV27	TRBJ1-5	NA	CASSPAIYSNQPQHF	TGTGCCAGCAGTCCTGCCATTTATAGCAATCAGCCCCAGCATTTT
TRBD1	TRBV30	TRBJ2-3	NA	CAWSGQGANWEGTDTQYF	TGTGCCTGGAGTGGGCAGGGGGCGAATTGGGAAGGCACAGATACGCAGTATTTT
TRBD1	TRBV2	TRBJ1-4	NA	CASSELGTGATNEKLFF	TGTGCCAGCAGTGAATTGGGGACAGGGGCAACTAATGAAAAACTGTTTTTT
NA	TRBV20-1	TRBJ1-1	NA	CSARVRFTEAFF	TGCAGTGCTAGAGTTAGGTTTACTGAAGCTTTCTTT
NA	TRBV6-1	TRBJ2-7	NA	CASRRQGTNYEQYF	TGTGCCAGCCGGCGTCAGGGCACCAATTACGAGCAGTACTTC
NA	TRBV28	TRBJ1-1	many	CASSLGGAPMNTEAFF	TGTGCCAGCAGTTTAGGTGGGGCCCCTATGAACACTGAAGCTTTCTTT
NA	TRBV18	TRBJ1-1	NA	CASSPWAGDNTEAFF	TGTGCCAGCTCACCGTGGGCAGGGGATAACACTGAAGCTTTCTTT
TRBD1	TRBV4-2	TRBJ2-7	few	CASSQTDREVYEQYF	TGTGCCAGCAGCCAGACGGACAGGGAGGTCTACGAGCAGTACTTC
TRBD1	TRBV5-1	TRBJ2-7	NA	CASSLSQGNLYEQYF	TGCGCCAGCAGCTTGTCACAGGGGAATTTGTACGAGCAGTACTTC
NA	TRBV11-2	TRBJ1-1	many	CASSFSGRLDTEAFF	TGTGCCAGCAGCTTTTCAGGGCGGTTGGACACTGAAGCTTTCTTT